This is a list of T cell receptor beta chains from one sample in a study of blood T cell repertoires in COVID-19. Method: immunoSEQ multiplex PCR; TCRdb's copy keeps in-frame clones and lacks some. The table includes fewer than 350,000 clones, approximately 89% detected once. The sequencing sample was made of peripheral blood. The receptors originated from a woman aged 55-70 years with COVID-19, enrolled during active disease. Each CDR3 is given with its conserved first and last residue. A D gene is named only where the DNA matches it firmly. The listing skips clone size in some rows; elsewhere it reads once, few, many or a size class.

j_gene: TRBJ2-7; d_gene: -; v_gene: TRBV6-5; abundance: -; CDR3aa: CASSRDWSSYEQYF; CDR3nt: TGTGCCAGCAGTCGGGACTGGAGCTCCTACGAGCAGTACTTC
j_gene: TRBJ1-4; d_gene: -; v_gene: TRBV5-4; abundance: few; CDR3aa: CASSLGGGDTNEKLFF; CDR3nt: TGTGCCAGCAGCTTGGGCGGAGGGGATACTAATGAAAAACTGTTTTTT
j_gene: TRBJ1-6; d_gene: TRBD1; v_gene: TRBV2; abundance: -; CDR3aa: CASSLGQTYSPLHF; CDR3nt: TGTGCCAGCAGCCTGGGACAGACTTATTCACCCCTCCACTTT
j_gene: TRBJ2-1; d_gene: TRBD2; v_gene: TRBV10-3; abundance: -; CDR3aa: CAISPTSGGAYNEQFF; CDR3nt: TGTGCCATCAGCCCGACTAGCGGGGGCGCCTACAATGAGCAGTTCTTC
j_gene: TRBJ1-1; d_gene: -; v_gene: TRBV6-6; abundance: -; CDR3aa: CASSYGQVNEAFF; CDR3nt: TGTGCCAGCAGTTATGGCCAGGTCAATGAAGCTTTCTTT
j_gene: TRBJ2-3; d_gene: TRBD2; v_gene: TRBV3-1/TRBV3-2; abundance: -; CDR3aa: CASSLFPLAGNTDTQYF; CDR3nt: TGTGCCAGCAGCCTCTTCCCCCTAGCGGGGAACACAGATACGCAGTATTTT
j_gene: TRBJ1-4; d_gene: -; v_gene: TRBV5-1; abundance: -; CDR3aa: CASSLRQQGEKLFF; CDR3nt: TGCGCCAGCAGCTTACGGCAGCAGGGTGAAAAACTGTTTTTT
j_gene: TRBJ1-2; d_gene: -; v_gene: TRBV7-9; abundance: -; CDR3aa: CASSPRAGNYGYTF; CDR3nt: TGTGCCAGCAGCCCGCGGGCCGGCAACTATGGCTACACCTTC
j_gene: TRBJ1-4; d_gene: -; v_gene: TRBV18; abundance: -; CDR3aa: CASSPPVGGINEKLFF; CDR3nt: TGTGCCAGCTCACCACCGGTTGGCGGAATTAATGAAAAACTGTTTTTT
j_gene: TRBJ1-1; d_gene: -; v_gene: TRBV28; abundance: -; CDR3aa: CASREEQFKAFF; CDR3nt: TGTGCCAGCAGGGAAGAACAGTTTAAAGCTTTCTTT
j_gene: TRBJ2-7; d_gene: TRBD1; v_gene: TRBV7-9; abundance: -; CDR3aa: CASSARTGLSYEQYF; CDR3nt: TGTGCCAGCAGCGCCCGGACAGGATTGTCCTACGAGCAGTACTTC
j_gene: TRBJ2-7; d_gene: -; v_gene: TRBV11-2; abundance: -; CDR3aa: CASSFIFAETYEQYF; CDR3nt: TGTGCCAGCAGCTTTATATTCGCGGAGACCTACGAGCAGTACTTC
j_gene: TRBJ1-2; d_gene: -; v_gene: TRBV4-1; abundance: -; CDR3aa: CASSQPPGQSLNYGYTF; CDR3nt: TGCGCCAGCAGCCAACCACCCGGACAGAGCCTAAACTATGGCTACACCTTC
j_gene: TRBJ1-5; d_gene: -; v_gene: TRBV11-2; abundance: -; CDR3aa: CASSLGAGQPQHF; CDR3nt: TGTGCCAGCAGCTTAGGGGCGGGGCAGCCCCAGCATTTT
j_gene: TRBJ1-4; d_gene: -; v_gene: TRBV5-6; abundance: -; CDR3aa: CASSLRGLATNEKLFF; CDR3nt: TGTGCCAGCAGCTTGAGGGGACTTGCAACTAATGAAAAACTGTTTTTT
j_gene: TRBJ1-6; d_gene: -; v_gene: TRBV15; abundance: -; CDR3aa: CATSGVGGFNSPLHF; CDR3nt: TGTGCCACCAGCGGGGTGGGGGGGTTTAATTCACCCCTCCACTTT
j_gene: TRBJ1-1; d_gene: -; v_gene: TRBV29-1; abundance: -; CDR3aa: CSVVRIMNTEAFF; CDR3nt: TGCAGCGTTGTCAGAATTATGAACACTGAAGCTTTCTTT
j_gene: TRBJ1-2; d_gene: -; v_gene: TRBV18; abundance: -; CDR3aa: CASSQSYYGYTF; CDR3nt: TGTGCCAGCTCACAGAGTTACTATGGCTACACCTTC
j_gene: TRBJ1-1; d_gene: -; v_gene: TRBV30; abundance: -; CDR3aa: CAWSVQSTEAFF; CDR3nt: TGTGCCTGGAGTGTACAGTCTACTGAAGCTTTCTTT
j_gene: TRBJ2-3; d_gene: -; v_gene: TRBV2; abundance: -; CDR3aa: CASRYYTQYF; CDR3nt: TGTGCCAGCAGGTACTATACGCAGTATTTT
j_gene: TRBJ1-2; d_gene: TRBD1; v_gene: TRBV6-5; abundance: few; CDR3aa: CASSALGTGAYGYTF; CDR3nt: TGTGCCAGCAGCGCTCTCGGGACAGGGGCCTATGGCTACACCTTC